Given below is one TCR beta chain in context. This clone was observed a few times. Which antigen it targets is not known. Base quality data are lacking; no much larger clone is found one base away. Whole blood was collected in K2EDTA tubes by collaborating institutions according to the institutions' own protocols. For TCRbeta analysis, collaborator samples were shipped as frozen whole blood, as isolated PBMCs, or as DNA extracted from either sample type. TCRbeta CDR3 regions were amplified from genomic DNA using the immunoSEQ Assay, a bias-controlled multiplex PCR. Per the source publication's procedure: The number of nucleated cells in each sample was estimated from the amplification of reference gene primers within the assay. Sequence reads were collapsed and filtered to measure the absolute abundance of every unique TCRbeta CDR3 rearrangement. For each sample, productive Simpson clonality was calculated by taking the square root of Simpson's diversity index across productive rearrangements. What TCRdb holds here is the immuneACCESS table cut down to in-frame rearrangements. Part of the clones is not present; checked against another copy, under half of the missing clones reflect an unresolved V gene, and the others are unexplained. V and J calls and clone size are given by that table; D and trimming were obtained from the DNA. The sample has about 200,000 clones on record, about 83% of them singletons. In total, the top ten clones hold roughly 7.6% of the sample.

The sample belongs to a study of blood T cell repertoires in COVID-19 (dated by TCRdb to 2020 to 2022). About the study as a whole: Samples covering the acute and convalescent phases of COVID-19 were provided by collaborators in the United States, Italy and Spain. Where available, HLA class I and class II types were obtained from metadata supplied by the sample provider rather than from assay-based typing. The prospective study material was composed of cDNA or gDNA derived from T cells, B-cell-depleted T cells, or PBMCs. The repertoires were released in a freely available public database meant as a resource for research on the immune response to SARS-CoV-2. The dataset comprised deeply sampled blood TCRbeta repertoires from subjects exposed to, actively infected with, or recovered from COVID-19. A de-identified subject ID, COVID-19 status, age in years and sex were almost always included in the sample metadata. Samples were obtained from the ongoing ImmuneRACE study (first 160 participants) and from roughly 1,300 subjects provided by 6 global collaborators. The full study reports these points: Clinical and demographic metadata were provided uncurated, with the amount varying by source and participant.

The specimen was peripheral blood. The TCR sequence derives from a woman in her forties or fifties with active or convalescent COVID-19.

The CDR3 amino acid sequence is: CASSLREGEKLFF. Read as DNA, the sequence is TGCGCCAGCAGCCTCAGGGAGGGGGAAAAACTGTTTTTT. The chain was built from TRBV5-1 and TRBJ1-4, with TRBD1 tentatively as D gene (5 bases match). Reading from cysteine to phenylalanine, the CDR3 counts 13 amino acids. Only CDR3 DNA is held: 39 bases, read in frame from base 1. Sequences SGHRS (CDR1) and YFSETQ (CDR2) are obtained from the germline V gene. Deletion took 4 bases off V and 8 bases off J, with a span of 12 bases between the germline ends.